What follows is one TCR beta chain and its context. Its antigen remains unknown. The data belong to a study of shared clonotypes between healthy human individuals. The CDR3 has 14 amino acids. V lost 0 bases and J 0 bases, leaving 6 bases between the germline ends. Germline loops: CDR1 SGHRS, CDR2 YFSETQ. Cells designated naive CD8 were CD45RO-negative and were positively selected for CCR7, with terminally differentiated effector memory CD45RA+ cells excluded. Study outcomes and limitations: Rarefaction indicated that sorted-subset sequencing remained incomplete although depth was large. Around 5% of naive CD4 clonotypes were shared across a few donors.

For sorted subsets, 150 to 200 ng DNA per replicate equaled around 30,000 T cell genomes. In the original workflow: For the immunoSEQ data, sequences were junction-only without quality scores, so filtering differed. Clones were read by immunoSEQ multiplex PCR, and TCRdb kept only the in-frame ones, dropping some. The V and J calls and clone size come from that table; D and trimming were worked out from the DNA. This sample has about 2.2 million clones, with roughly 95% found just once. Sequences were obtained from naive CD8+ T cells from PBMCs. J is TRBJ2-5 and V is TRBV5-1, with a weak D call TRBD1 (6 bases). The sequence was obtained from a man aged 18 to 29 in good health. Some clones in this sample may be carry-over from other donors' samples. CDR3 sequence (DNA): TGCGCCAGCAGCTTGGACAGGGACCAAGAGACCCAGTACTTC. It codes for CASSLDRDQETQYF.